This is a list of T cell receptor beta chains from one sample in a study of T cells in Graves' hyperthyroidism and ophthalmopathy. TCRdb redid the calling of the multiplex PCR reads with MiXCR, one entry per CDR3 protein. The sample has around 620,000 distinct CDR3 sequences, about a sixth seen once. Input material: blood. All receptors come from a woman in her twenties or thirties with Graves' hyperthyroidism. The conserved cysteine and the conserved F or W are not part of the CDR3 here. Clone size is stated in some rows and not others, as once, few, many or a class when expanded.

clone_size cdr3_length j_call v_call cdr3_aa
many 12 TRBJ2-1 TRBV11-2 AGSTSGSGNEQF
- 14 TRBJ2-1 TRBV12-3/TRBV12-4 ASSSLAGDRYNEQF
- 13 TRBJ2-3 TRBV20-1 SARTPPGTTDTQY
- 13 TRBJ2-1 TRBV5-1 ASTLSGVREGLLF
- 12 TRBJ2-7 TRBV29-1 SAVGTVTPYEQY
few 12 TRBJ2-2 TRBV7-2 ARKGGVSTGELF
few 12 TRBJ2-2 TRBV10-1 ASSAKGGAGELF
many 14 TRBJ2-3 TRBV20-1 SAREFGLGYADTQY
few 17 TRBJ1-3 TRBV7-2 ASSRTGPRSRTSGNTIY
many 16 TRBJ2-6 TRBV12-3/TRBV12-4 ASSSGTSGRPGANVLT
few 13 TRBJ2-5 TRBV7-3 ASSTGLAGAETQY
- 11 TRBJ2-1 TRBV29-1 SFPSGAYNEQF
many 11 TRBJ1-1 TRBV18 ASFWGLGTEAF
many 11 TRBJ2-1 TRBV20-1 SVGTSGYNEQF
many 14 TRBJ2-1 TRBV5-4 ASSPPHAGGYNEQF
few 15 TRBJ2-6 TRBV9 ASSVEVGGSGANVLT
few 12 TRBJ1-1 TRBV10-3 AISDPGSNTEAF
- 13 TRBJ2-7 TRBV20-1 SARTFRLSSYEQY
- 10 TRBJ1-1 TRBV9 ASSGKGTEAF
once 12 TRBJ2-1 TRBV19 ASSISQTGHEQF
many 14 TRBJ2-7 TRBV3-1 ASSHLRAGQVYEQY
- 16 TRBJ2-7 TRBV12-5 ASGLETSGRPQNYEQY
many 10 TRBJ2-1 TRBV7-9 ASSLGRREQF
- 10 TRBJ2-1 TRBV13 ASNLEAGEQF
- 13 TRBJ2-7 TRBV7-3 ASSLTATGSLEQY
many 15 TRBJ2-2 TRBV13 ASSLALAGVGTGELF
few 12 TRBJ2-1 TRBV15 ATNLMTGNNEQF
many 11 TRBJ2-3 TRBV7-2 ASSSRGMATQY
few 16 TRBJ2-5 TRBV13 ASSQGGDSHGYQETQY
- 15 TRBJ2-1 TRBV28 ASSLLLVGVAVNEQF
few 11 TRBJ2-5 TRBV18 ASSGERQETQY
few 13 TRBJ2-5 TRBV7-3 ASSPGIADQETQY
- 14 TRBJ2-7 TRBV7-9 ASSWPVQGSSYEQY
many 13 TRBJ2-2 TRBV2 ASNSIGQGIGELF
few 12 TRBJ2-1 TRBV29-1 SAYRGYEDNEQF
- 10 TRBJ2-1 TRBV4-3 ASSHLYNEQF
many 13 TRBJ2-7 TRBV3-1 ASSQVPAGLYEQY
many 14 TRBJ2-3 TRBV6-2/TRBV6-3 ASSSGVHLSTDTQY
few 13 TRBJ2-2 TRBV6-1 ASSYFRANTGELF
few 14 TRBJ2-3 TRBV9 ASSADRTSGRDTQY
- 10 TRBJ1-1 TRBV29-1 SVPSQATEAF
many 15 TRBJ2-1 TRBV28 ASSLSLAGGLYNEQF
few 10 TRBJ2-2 TRBV29-1 SAREGGGELF
few 11 TRBJ2-3 TRBV9 ASSAQSTDTQY
many 10 TRBJ1-5 TRBV20-1 SARDSNQPQH
many 14 TRBJ1-5 TRBV27 ASSSLRTGWDQPQH
- 12 TRBJ1-1 TRBV20-1 SAGTGVWSTEAF
few 17 TRBJ2-7 TRBV6-1 ASPINPGQGALHSYEQY
many 15 TRBJ2-2 TRBV7-2 ASSLDVGGLGTGELF
- 9 TRBJ1-1 TRBV30 AWQGVTGAF
many 12 TRBJ2-2 TRBV3-1 ASSQARGTGELF
many 10 TRBJ2-1 TRBV7-8 ASSSRIDEQF